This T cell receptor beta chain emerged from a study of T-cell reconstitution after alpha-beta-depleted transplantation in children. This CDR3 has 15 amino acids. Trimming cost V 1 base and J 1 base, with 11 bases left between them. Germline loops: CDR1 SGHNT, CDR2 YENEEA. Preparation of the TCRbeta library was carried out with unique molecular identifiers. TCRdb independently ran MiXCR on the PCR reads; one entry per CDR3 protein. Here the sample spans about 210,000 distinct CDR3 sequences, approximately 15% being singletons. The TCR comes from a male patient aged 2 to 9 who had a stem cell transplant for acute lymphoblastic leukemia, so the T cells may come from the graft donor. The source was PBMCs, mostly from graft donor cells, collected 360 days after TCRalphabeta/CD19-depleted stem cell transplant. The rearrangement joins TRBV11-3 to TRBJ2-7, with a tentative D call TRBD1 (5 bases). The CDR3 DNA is TGTGCCAGCAGCTTAGTAGGGGATCCATCCTACGAGCAGTACTTC. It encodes CASSLVGDPSYEQYF.